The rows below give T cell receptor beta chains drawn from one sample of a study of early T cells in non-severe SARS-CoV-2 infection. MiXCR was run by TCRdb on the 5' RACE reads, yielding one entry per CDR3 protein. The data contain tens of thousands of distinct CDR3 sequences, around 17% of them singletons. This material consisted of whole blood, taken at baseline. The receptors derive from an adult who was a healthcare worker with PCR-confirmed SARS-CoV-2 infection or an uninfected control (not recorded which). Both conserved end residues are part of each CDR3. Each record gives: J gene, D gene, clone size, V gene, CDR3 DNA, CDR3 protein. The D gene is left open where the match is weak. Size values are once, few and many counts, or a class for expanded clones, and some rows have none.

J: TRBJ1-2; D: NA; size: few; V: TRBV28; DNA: TGTGCCAGCAGTTTTAGGGCCAAGGGGAACGGCTACACCTTC; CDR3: CASSFRAKGNGYTF
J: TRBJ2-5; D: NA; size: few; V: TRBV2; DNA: TGTGCCAGCTCAGAGGTTGCTGGGACCCAGTACTTC; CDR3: CASSEVAGTQYF
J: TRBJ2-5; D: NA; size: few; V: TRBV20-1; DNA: TGCAGTGCTGTAACTCGAGAGACCCAGTACTTC; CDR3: CSAVTRETQYF
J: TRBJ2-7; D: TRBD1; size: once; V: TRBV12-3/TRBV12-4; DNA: TGTGCCAGCAGTTCAGGGACAGCGTTTTACGAGCAGTACTTC; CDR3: CASSSGTAFYEQYF
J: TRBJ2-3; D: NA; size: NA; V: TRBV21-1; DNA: TGTGCCAGCAGCGTTCGATTGGACGGATCCACAGATACGCAGTATTTT; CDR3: CASSVRLDGSTDTQYF
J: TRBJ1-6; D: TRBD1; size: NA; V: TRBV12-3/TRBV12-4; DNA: TGTGCCAGCAGTTTAACCGGACAGGTCAATTCACCCCTCCACTTT; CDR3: CASSLTGQVNSPLHF
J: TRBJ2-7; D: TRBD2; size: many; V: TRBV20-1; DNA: TGCAGTGCTAGAGATTCAGGACTAGCGGCCCGCAAGTACTTC; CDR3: CSARDSGLAARKYF
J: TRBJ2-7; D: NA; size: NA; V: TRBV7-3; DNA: TGTGCCAGCAGCCGAGAGAACGGCCTTAGGCAGTACTTC; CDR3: CASSRENGLRQYF
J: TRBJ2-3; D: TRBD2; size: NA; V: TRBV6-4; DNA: TGTGCCAGCAGTGAGCGGGAGGGCACAGATACGCAGTATTTT; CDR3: CASSEREGTDTQYF
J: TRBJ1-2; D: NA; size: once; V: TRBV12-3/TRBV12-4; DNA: TGTGCCAGCAGTTTTGGCCGCTTTAAAGGCTACACCTTC; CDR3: CASSFGRFKGYTF
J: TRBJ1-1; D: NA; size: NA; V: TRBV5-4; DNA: TGTGCCAGCAGCTTGCAAGGAACGCTCATCACTGAAGCTTTCTTT; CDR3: CASSLQGTLITEAFF
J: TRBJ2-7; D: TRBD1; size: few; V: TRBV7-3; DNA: TGTGCCAGCAGCTTATCCGGGACAGGAACCTACGAGCAGTACTTC; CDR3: CASSLSGTGTYEQYF
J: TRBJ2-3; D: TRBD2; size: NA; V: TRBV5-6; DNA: TGTGCCAGCAGCTCTAAAAGACTAGCCTCCACAGATACGCAGTATTTT; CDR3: CASSSKRLASTDTQYF
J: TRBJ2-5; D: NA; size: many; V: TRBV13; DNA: TGTGCCAGCAGCTTAAGGGCAGCGGACCATCGGGGGGAGACCCAGTACTTC; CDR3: CASSLRAADHRGETQYF
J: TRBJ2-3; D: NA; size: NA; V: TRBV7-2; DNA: TGTGCCAGCAGCCTGAGCGGATACACAGATACGCAGTATTTT; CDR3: CASSLSGYTDTQYF
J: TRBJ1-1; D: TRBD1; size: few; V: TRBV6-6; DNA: TGTGCCAGCAGGCAGGGGGCTGAAGCTTTCTTT; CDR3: CASRQGAEAFF
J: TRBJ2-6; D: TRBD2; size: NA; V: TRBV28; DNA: TGTGCCAGCAGAGGGCCGGGACTAGCGGGGAAACCTGGGGCCAACGTCCTGACTTTC; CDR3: CASRGPGLAGKPGANVLTF
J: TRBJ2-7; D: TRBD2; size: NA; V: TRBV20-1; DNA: TGCAGTGCTAGTAACTACAGAGCGGGAGGGCCCCACGAGCAGTACTTC; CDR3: CSASNYRAGGPHEQYF
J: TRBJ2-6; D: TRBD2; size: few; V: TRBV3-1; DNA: TGTGCCAGCAGCCTAGCGGGAGCTACTGTCTCTGGGGCCAACGTCCTGACTTTC; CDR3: CASSLAGATVSGANVLTF
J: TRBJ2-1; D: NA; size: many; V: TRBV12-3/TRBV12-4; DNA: TGTGCCAGCAGTTCCTCCGGGTCTAAGCAGTTCTTC; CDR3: CASSSSGSKQFF
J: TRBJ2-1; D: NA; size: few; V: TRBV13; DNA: TGTGCCAGCAGCCCCGGCCCAGGGGATAGGAATGAGCAGTTCTTC; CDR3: CASSPGPGDRNEQFF
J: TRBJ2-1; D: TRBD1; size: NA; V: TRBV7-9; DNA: TGTGCCAGCAGCTGGACAGGGGGCAATGAGCAGTTCTTC; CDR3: CASSWTGGNEQFF
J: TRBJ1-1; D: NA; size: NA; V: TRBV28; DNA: TGTGCCAGCAGTACGGCGGGGACTGAAGCTTTCTTT; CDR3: CASSTAGTEAFF
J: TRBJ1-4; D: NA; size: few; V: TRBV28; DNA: TGTGCCAGCAGTCCAGCGGGGGCTAATATTGAAAAACTGTTTTTT; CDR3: CASSPAGANIEKLFF
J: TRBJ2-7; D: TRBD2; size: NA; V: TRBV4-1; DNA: TGCGCCAGCAGCCTGGTACTAGCGGGAGACGAGCAGTACTTC; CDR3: CASSLVLAGDEQYF
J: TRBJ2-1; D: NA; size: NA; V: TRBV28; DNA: TGTGCCAGCTCTGCTCCCCCTAGGGGATTGATAGATGAGCAGTTCTTC; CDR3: CASSAPPRGLIDEQFF
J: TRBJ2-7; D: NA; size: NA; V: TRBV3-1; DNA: TGTGCCAGCAGCCAAAGCGGGTACTCCTACGAGCAGTACTTC; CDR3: CASSQSGYSYEQYF
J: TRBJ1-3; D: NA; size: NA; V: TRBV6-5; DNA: TGTGCCAGCAGTTACGGAAACACCATATATTTT; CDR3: CASSYGNTIYF
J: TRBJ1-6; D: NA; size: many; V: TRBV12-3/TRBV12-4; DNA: TGTGCCAGCAGTTTAACCAGGGGTGGTAATTCACCCCTCCACTTT; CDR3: CASSLTRGGNSPLHF
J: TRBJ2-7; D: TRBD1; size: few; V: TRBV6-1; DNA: TGTGCCAGCAAAGGGGCAGGGGGCTCCTACGAGCAGTACTTC; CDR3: CASKGAGGSYEQYF
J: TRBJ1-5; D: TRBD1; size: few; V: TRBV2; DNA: TGTGCCAGCACCAGCCCGGACAGGCAGCCCCAGCATTTT; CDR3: CASTSPDRQPQHF
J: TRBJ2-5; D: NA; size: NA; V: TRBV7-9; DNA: TGTGCCAGCAGCCGAGGTGGCAACGAAGGGGCCCAGTACTTC; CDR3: CASSRGGNEGAQYF
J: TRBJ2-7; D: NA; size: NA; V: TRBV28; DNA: TGTGCCAGCAGTCCCCCTCTATCCGGCTACGAGCAGTACTTC; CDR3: CASSPPLSGYEQYF
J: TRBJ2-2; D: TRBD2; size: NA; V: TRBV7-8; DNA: TGTGCCAGCAGCTCCGGACTAGCGGGGGACACCGGGGAGCTGTTTTTT; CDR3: CASSSGLAGDTGELFF
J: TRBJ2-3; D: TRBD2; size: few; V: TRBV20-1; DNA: TGCAGTGCCCAGACTAGCAGGGATACGCAGTATTTT; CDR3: CSAQTSRDTQYF
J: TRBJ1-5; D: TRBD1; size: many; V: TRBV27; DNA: TGTGCCAGCAGTTTGAACAGGGGGCATCAGCCCCAGCATTTT; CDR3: CASSLNRGHQPQHF
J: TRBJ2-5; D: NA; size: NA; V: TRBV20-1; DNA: TGCAGTGCTAGTATGGTACTGCAAGAGACCCAGTACTTC; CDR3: CSASMVLQETQYF
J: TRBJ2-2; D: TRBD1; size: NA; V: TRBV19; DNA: TGTGCCAGTAGTTATGGGACAGGGGTGTTCGGGGAGCTGTTTTTT; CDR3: CASSYGTGVFGELFF
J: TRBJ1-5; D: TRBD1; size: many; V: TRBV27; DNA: TGTGCCAGCAGTTTATCCAACGACAGGGTACCTGGGCAGCCCCAGCATTTT; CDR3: CASSLSNDRVPGQPQHF
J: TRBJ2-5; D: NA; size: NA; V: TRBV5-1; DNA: TGCGCCAGCAGCTTGGCAGCCCAAGAGACCCAGTACTTC; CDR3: CASSLAAQETQYF
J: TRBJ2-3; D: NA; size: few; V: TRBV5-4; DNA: TGTGCCAGCAGCCTACCGGAGCACACAGATACGCAGTATTTT; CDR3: CASSLPEHTDTQYF
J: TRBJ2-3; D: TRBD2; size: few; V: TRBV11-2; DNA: TGTGCCAGCAGCCCTGAGATAGCGGGAAGGGATACGCAGTATTTT; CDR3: CASSPEIAGRDTQYF
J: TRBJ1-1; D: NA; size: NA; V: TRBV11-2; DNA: TGTGCCAGCATCAGGAGGGGCGAGGCTGAAGCTTTCTTT; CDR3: CASIRRGEAEAFF
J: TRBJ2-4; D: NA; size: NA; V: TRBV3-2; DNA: TGTGCCAGCTCCTTGGGTACGATTTATCGAGCCAAAAACATTCAGTACTTC; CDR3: CASSLGTIYRAKNIQYF
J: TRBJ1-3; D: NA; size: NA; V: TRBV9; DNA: TGTGCCAGCAGCCCACAGTCACCTCCCTCTGGAAACACCATATATTTT; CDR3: CASSPQSPPSGNTIYF
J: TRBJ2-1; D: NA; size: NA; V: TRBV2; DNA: TGTGCCAGCAGTGTGACTAGACTTGAGCAGTTCTTC; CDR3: CASSVTRLEQFF
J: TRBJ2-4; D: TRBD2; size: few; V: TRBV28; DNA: TGTGCCAGCAGTTTGGGACTAGCGGCCATTCAGTACTTC; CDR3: CASSLGLAAIQYF
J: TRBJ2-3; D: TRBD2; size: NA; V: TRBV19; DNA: TGTGCCAGTAGTACGGGACTAGGTACGAATACGCAGTATTTT; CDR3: CASSTGLGTNTQYF
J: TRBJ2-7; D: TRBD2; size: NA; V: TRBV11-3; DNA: TGTGCCAGCAGCCAATCGGCGGGAGGGCGGAACGAGCAGTACTTC; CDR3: CASSQSAGGRNEQYF
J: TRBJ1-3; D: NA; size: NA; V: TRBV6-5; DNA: TGTGCCAGCAGTTATACAGGGAGAGGAAACACCATATATTTT; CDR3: CASSYTGRGNTIYF